The T cell receptor beta chain under discussion was sequenced for a study of blood T cell repertoires in COVID-19. Losses at the gene ends were 5 bases for V and 0 bases for J; bases not matched to a gene: 6. Per the germline V gene, CDR1 is SEHNR and CDR2 is FQNEAQ (reference sequence). The CDR3 is made up of 15 amino acids. Repertoires were generated with immunoSEQ multiplex PCR, while TCRdb's copy carries only in-frame clones and drops some. The table has 35,000 to 45,000 clones, more than 70% seen once; the top ten hold around 2.4%. This TCR came from a human donor in a cohort sampled during active COVID-19. The sequencing input was peripheral blood. The chain employs TRBV7-9 and TRBJ1-2; 7 nucleotides agree with TRBD1. The CDR3 region is CASSIRTGANYGYTF. The CDR3 nucleotides read TGTGCCAGCAGCATTCGGACAGGAGCTAACTATGGCTACACCTTC.